These 17 T cell receptor beta chains came from one sample sequenced in a study of beta chain features in type 1 diabetes. No antigen has been assigned to these receptors. Sequenced material consisted of expressed TCRB transcripts (all of the isolated RNA was reverse transcribed). Using immunoSEQ multiplex PCR, the repertoire was profiled, and TCRdb retains in-frame clones only, with some absent. The profile shows hundreds of thousands of clones, 11% to 15% of them singletons. Findings and limits, study-wide: Type 1 diabetes patients showed a moderate but significant shortening of TCRB CDR3s in all four CD4+ subsets.

Sequenced: naive CD4+ T cells from blood. These receptor sequences come from a young man with type 1 diabetes.

This clone turned up a few times. The chain's CDR3 is CAGREGGGKQGYTF. The DNA for the CDR3 is TGTGCCGGAAGGGAAGGTGGGGGTAAACAAGGCTACACCTTC. The chain has TRBV27 and TRBJ1-2, with a weak D call TRBD1 (5 bases). CDR3 length: 14 residues. Per the germline V gene, CDR1 is MNHEY and CDR2 is SMNVEV (reference sequence). The germline V and J ends were trimmed by 11 bases and 8 bases, with 24 bases remaining between them.

V gene TRBV9 combines with J gene TRBJ2-7; no definite D call. The V end lost 0 bases, the J end lost 3 bases, and 7 bases lay between the germline ends. The CDR3 has 13 amino acids. CDR1 and CDR2 (germline): SGDLS, YYNGEE. The CDR3 spells CASSVGVDYEQYF. In DNA, the CDR3 is TGTGCCAGCAGCGTAGGAGTGGACTACGAGCAGTACTTC.

The chain combines TRBV2 with TRBJ2-2; D possibly corresponds to TRBD1 (6 bases). The ends were cut back, 3 bases at V and 1 base at J, with 12 bases in the middle. There are 16 residues in the CDR3. Germline loops: CDR1 SNHLY, CDR2 FYNNEI. In nucleotides, the CDR3 is TGTGCCAGCAGTGAGGACAGTGTTGTGAACACCGGGGAGCTGTTTTTT. Amino acids: CASSEDSVVNTGELFF.

V usage is TRBV30 and J usage is TRBJ2-7; D may be TRBD2 (6 bases). V dropped 7 bases and J dropped 1 base, with 17 bases sitting between them. Germline V lookup: CDR1 GTSNPN, CDR2 SVGIG (reference sequence). The CDR3 totals 14 residues. Here the CDR3 reads CAYEPGLFSYEQYF. CDR3 bases: TGTGCCTATGAACCGGGACTTTTTTCCTACGAGCAGTACTTC. The complete variable domain, with remaining parts taken from reference TRBV30 and TRBJ2-7, reads SQTIHQWPATLVQPVGSPLSLECTVEGTSNPNLYWYRQAAGRGLQLLFYSVGIGQISSEVPQNLSASRPQDRQFILSSKKLLLSDSGFYLCAYEPGLFSYEQYFGPGTRLTVT.

This chain joins TRBV7-2 and TRBJ2-7; D remains unclear. V lost 5 bases and J lost 4, with 6 bases in between. Germline CDR1 and CDR2: SGHTA and FQGNSA. This CDR3 contains 11 residues. As DNA, the CDR3 is TGTGCCAGCAGCCCTCGTTACGAGCAGTACTTC. Encoded protein: CASSPRYEQYF.

The chain uses TRBV5-1 and TRBJ2-1, with 7 positions matching TRBD2. The germline V gene encodes CDR1 SGHRS and CDR2 YFSETQ. There are 16 residues in the CDR3. V lost 4 bases and J lost 0; bases outside the gene matches: 7. DNA for the CDR3: TGCGCCAGCAGCAACGGGAGGCCTAGCTCCTACAATGAGCAGTTCTTC. It specifies CASSNGRPSSYNEQFF.

This clone was seen more than once but under ten times. The V gene is TRBV30, the J gene TRBJ2-6, with D tentatively TRBD2 (6 bases). This CDR3 is 18 amino acids long. Trimming pared 0 bases from V and 0 bases from J, leaving 15 bases between. Germline CDR1 reads GTSNPN; CDR2 reads SVGIG (reference sequence). CDR3 sequence reads: CAWSVFGGFSSGANVLTF. The DNA for the CDR3 is TGTGCCTGGAGTGTTTTCGGGGGTTTTTCCTCTGGGGCCAACGTCCTGACTTTC. The full variable domain, in which reference TRBV30 and TRBJ2-6 provide the parts outside the CDR3, is SQTIHQWPATLVQPVGSPLSLECTVEGTSNPNLYWYRQAAGRGLQLLFYSVGIGQISSEVPQNLSASRPQDRQFILSSKKLLLSDSGFYLCAWSVFGGFSSGANVLTFGAGSRLTVL.

A few counts support this clone. The chain has TRBV5-1 and TRBJ2-1, with 9 bases that match TRBD2. Germline V gene sequence: CDR1 SGHRS, CDR2 YFSETQ. The V gene end was trimmed by 3 bases and the J gene end by 7 bases; junction bases not matched to a gene: 11. The CDR3 sequence is 16 residues long. CDR3: CASSSPLGLAINEQFF. The CDR3 DNA sequence: TGCGCCAGCAGCTCGCCGCTAGGACTAGCGATAAATGAGCAGTTCTTC.

This clone was detected only a few times. CDR3 residues: CASSLGQGAGYGYTF. The CDR3 DNA sequence: TGTGCCAGCAGCCTCGGACAGGGGGCGGGCTATGGCTACACCTTC. The chain carries TRBV7-2 and TRBJ1-2, with TRBD1 identical over 11 bases. This CDR3 is 15 amino acids long. From germline, CDR1 is SGHTA and CDR2 FQGNSA. V dropped 5 bases and J dropped 4; count of bases not matched to a gene: 6.

This rearrangement joins TRBV5-6 to TRBJ1-2; 7 nucleotides agree with TRBD1. J was trimmed by 3 bases and V by 5 bases; bases with no gene match: 7. The CDR3 contains 14 residues. Germline CDR1 is SGHDT and CDR2 is YYEEEE. The CDR3, as DNA: TGTGCCAGCAGGGCAACGACAGGGTACTATGGCTACACCTTC. This codes for CASRATTGYYGYTF. The full variable domain, with the rest looked up from reference TRBV5-6 and TRBJ1-2, is DAGVTQSPTHLIKTRGQQVTLRCSPKSGHDTVSWYQQALGQGPQFIFQYYEEEERQRGNFPDRFSGHQFPNYSSELNVNALLLGDSALYLCASRATTGYYGYTFGSGTRLTVV.

This clone was counted only a few times. The V and J genes are TRBV7-9 and TRBJ1-1; D gene unclear. V shed 2 bases and J shed 1 base, with 8 bases lying between them. The CDR3 consists of 14 residues. The germline V gene has CDR1 SEHNR and CDR2 FQNEAQ (reference sequence). The CDR3 reads CASSLLGPNTEAFF. CDR3 in DNA: TGTGCCAGCAGCTTATTAGGGCCGAACACTGAAGCTTTCTTT.

V is TRBV5-4 and J is TRBJ1-1; D is perhaps TRBD1 (6 bases). CDR3 length: 16 amino acids. Trimming pared 3 bases from V and 2 bases from J, leaving 17 bases between. In germline, CDR1 is SGHNT, CDR2 YYREEE (reference sequence). CDR3 DNA: TGTGCCAGCAGCTCCTTAATGACAGGACCCAACACTGAAGCTTTCTTT. Its translation is CASSSLMTGPNTEAFF.

A few counts support this clone. V is TRBV30 and J is TRBJ2-1; TRBD1 matches 7 bases. Germline values: CDR1 GTSNPN, CDR2 SVGIG (reference sequence). The ends lost 2 bases at V and 0 bases at J; junction bases unmatched: 7. The CDR3 spans 16 residues. The CDR3 reads CAWSPPGTDSYNEQFF. The CDR3 coding sequence is TGTGCCTGGAGTCCTCCGGGGACAGACTCCTACAATGAGCAGTTCTTC.

The rearrangement links TRBV29-1 to TRBJ2-7; perhaps D is TRBD1 or TRBD2 (5 bases each). CDR3 length: 12 amino acids. Trimming took off 6 bases at V and 6 bases at J, with 15 bases between the two ends. Germline assignment: CDR1 SQVTM and CDR2 ANQGSEA. This CDR3 is CSVARDRVEQYF. The CDR3 coding sequence is TGCAGCGTAGCCCGGGACCGGGTCGAGCAGTACTTC.

The chain joins TRBV7-2 to TRBJ2-7, with D possibly being TRBD1 (6 bases). The CDR3 runs to 14 residues. Germline values: CDR1 SGHTA, CDR2 FQGNSA. Trimming took 1 base from V and 3 from J, leaving 10 bases between them. The CDR3 is CASSLVGQHYEQYF. The DNA of the CDR3 is TGTGCCAGCAGCTTAGTAGGACAGCACTACGAGCAGTACTTC.

V is TRBV7-2 and J is TRBJ2-7, with D tentatively TRBD1 (6 bases). V dropped 5 bases and J dropped 3 bases, with 11 bases sitting between them. The V gene's germline CDR1 is SGHTA and CDR2 FQGNSA. This CDR3 has 13 amino acids. CDR3 DNA: TGTGCCAGCAGCCGGGACAAGTACTACGAGCAGTACTTC. Translated: CASSRDKYYEQYF.

The chain recombines TRBV6-5 with TRBJ1-2; unclear D gene. The CDR3 contains 11 residues. Trimming took off 2 bases at V and 6 bases at J, with 4 bases between the two ends. Germline CDR1 reads MNHEY; CDR2 reads SVGAGI. The CDR3: CASSYNDGYTF. CDR3 nucleotides: TGTGCCAGCAGTTACAATGATGGCTACACCTTC.